These 11 T cell receptor beta chains originate from one sample sequenced in a study of shared clonotypes between healthy human individuals. TCRdb's table, derived via immunoSEQ multiplex PCR, lists solely in-frame clones and lacks some. The profile shows over a million clones, approximately 72% of them singletons. The sample was memory CD4+ T cells sorted from blood. Subset reported: CD45RA-negative fraction. The receptors were sampled from a man between 18 and 35 years old in good health.

The chain links TRBV27 to TRBJ2-7, with TRBD1 matching over 7 bases. CDR3 length equals 12 residues. Trimming took 4 bases from V and 5 from J; bases not matched to a gene: 2. Germline V gene data show CDR1 as MNHEY and CDR2 as SMNVEV (reference sequence). The CDR3 DNA follows: TGTGCCAGCAGTTCACAGGGGAACGAGCAGTACTTC. This encodes CASSSQGNEQYF.

This rearrangement joins TRBV5-1 to TRBJ2-2; 9 bases fit TRBD1. Germline V CDR1 and CDR2: SGHRS, YFSETQ. With V trimmed by 9 bases and J by 5 bases, 5 bases remained unmatched. The CDR3 is 13 amino acids. The CDR3 is CATRQGGTGELFF. DNA of the CDR3: TGCGCCACCCGACAGGGGGGTACCGGGGAGCTGTTTTTT.

In its sample, this clone was seen a few times. This chain joins TRBV2 and TRBJ1-3; no clear D gene. The CDR3 contains 15 residues. Trimming took 9 bases from V and 0 from J, leaving 15 bases between them. The germline CDR1 and CDR2 sequences are SNHLY and FYNNEI. DNA for the CDR3: TGTGCCAGTATCGAGGGCGGCAGCTCTGGAAACACCATATATTTT. It encodes CASIEGGSSGNTIYF.

The rearrangement links TRBV15 to TRBJ2-5, with 7 bases matching TRBD2. CDR1 is LNHNV, CDR2 YYDKDF, per germline (reference sequence). The CDR3 loop spans 17 amino acids. V gave up 1 base and J gave up 5 bases; unmatched junction bases: 13. The CDR3 is CATSRVWASGYGETQYF. The CDR3 coding sequence is TGTGCCACCAGCAGAGTCTGGGCTAGCGGATATGGGGAGACCCAGTACTTC.

V usage is TRBV7-3 and J usage is TRBJ2-5; TRBD2 matches 8 bases. Germline V gene lookup returns CDR1 SGHTA and CDR2 FQGTGA. V dropped 3 bases and J dropped 2; count of bases not matched to a gene: 5. This CDR3 is built from 15 residues. The CDR3 protein is CASSLGGGPQETQYF. DNA for the CDR3: TGTGCCAGCAGCTTGGGCGGGGGGCCTCAAGAGACCCAGTACTTC.

The chain combines TRBV28 with TRBJ1-6; the D gene is possibly TRBD1 (5 bases). Germline lookup yields CDR1 MDHEN and CDR2 SYDVKM. The CDR3 totals 13 residues. Trimming cost V 10 bases and J 5 bases, with 12 bases left between them. Written as DNA, the CDR3 is TGTGCCACCCGGGGGGGTAATAATTCACCCCTCCACTTT. This translates into CATRGGNNSPLHF.

About this clone itself: This CDR3 is also generated by other DNA sequences in the sample. The chain combines TRBV27 with TRBJ2-7; D not certain. V lost 4 bases, J lost 2 bases, and 3 bases lay in between. Looked up from germline, CDR1 is MNHEY and CDR2 is SMNVEV (reference sequence). The CDR3 contains 11 residues. As DNA, the CDR3 is TGTGCCAGCAGTTCTACCTACGAGCAGTACTTC. Residues: CASSSTYEQYF.

This chain uses TRBV6-5 with TRBJ1-3; unclear D gene. Trimming left V 3 bases short and J 2 bases short, with 5 bases between. Per germline, CDR1 MNHEY and CDR2 SVGAGI. The CDR3 sequence is 13 residues long. CDR3 DNA sequence: TGTGCCAGCAGTTATGCGCCTGGAAACACCATATATTTT. Its protein product is CASSYAPGNTIYF.

This clone appeared a single time. The chain couples TRBV4-1 to TRBJ1-2, with TRBD1 matching over 7 bases. CDR1 and CDR2 from the germline V gene are MGHRA and YSYEKL. There are 16 residues in the CDR3. The junction had 8 bases not matched to a gene; V was cut back by 1 base and J by 3 bases. This CDR3 is CASSQVSAGGDYGYTF. Here the CDR3 DNA reads TGCGCCAGCAGCCAAGTGTCGGCAGGGGGGGACTATGGCTACACCTTC.

The CDR3 DNA follows: TGTGCCAGCATCTCAGGGGGAAACACCATATATTTT. This codes for CASISGGNTIYF. The V gene is TRBV28, the J gene TRBJ1-3, with D perhaps TRBD1 (5 bases). Germline V CDR1 and CDR2: MDHEN, SYDVKM. Between the trimmed V and J ends, which lost 7 bases and 4 bases, there was a span of 8 bases. The CDR3 length is 12 residues.

The gene calls are TRBV30 and TRBJ1-6; 10 nucleotides align to TRBD1. Losses at the gene ends were 2 bases for V and 10 bases for J; bases not matched to a gene: 8. The CDR3 totals 15 residues. Germline V lookup: CDR1 GTSNPN, CDR2 SVGIG (reference sequence). The CDR3: CAWSNGQGGRSPLHF. Written as DNA, the CDR3 is TGTGCCTGGAGTAATGGACAGGGGGGTCGCTCACCCCTCCACTTT.